These 15 T cell receptor beta chains originate from one sample sequenced in a study of cytomegalovirus exposure and HLA in healthy donors. The PCR employed 60 Vbeta primers together with 13 Jbeta primers. The data were produced by immunoSEQ multiplex PCR, yet TCRdb's version contains in-frame clones alone and is incomplete. The sample contains some 190,000 clones, about 76% of which appear only once. The sequenced sample was PBMCs. These receptors were obtained from a woman between 45 and 65 years old in good health and CMV-seronegative.

V and J are TRBV19 and TRBJ1-2, with D possibly TRBD1 on 5 matching bases. The germline V and J ends were trimmed by 3 bases and 0 bases, with 14 bases remaining between them. Germline CDR1 LNHDA, CDR2 SQIVND (reference sequence). The CDR3 loop spans 16 amino acids. CDR3 region: CASSILRDGPNYGYTF. The CDR3 DNA reads TGTGCCAGTAGTATCTTGCGGGACGGACCTAACTATGGCTACACCTTC.

The rearrangement joins TRBV7-9 to TRBJ1-3; D gene ambiguous. The CDR3 extends over 13 amino acids. Germline lookup yields CDR1 SEHNR and CDR2 FQNEAQ (reference sequence). V dropped 5 bases and J dropped 0 bases, with 5 bases sitting between them. CDR3 sequence (DNA): TGTGCCAGCAGCGACTTCTCTGGAAACACCATATATTTT. This sequence encodes CASSDFSGNTIYF. The full variable domain, its missing parts supplied by reference TRBV7-9 and TRBJ1-3, is DTGVSQNPRHKITKRGQNVTFRCDPISEHNRLYWYRQTLGQGPEFLTYFQNEAQLEKSRLLSDRFSAERPKGSFSTLEIQRTEQGDSAMYLCASSDFSGNTIYFGEGSWLTVV.

The chain joins TRBV7-2 to TRBJ2-7; a weak D match, TRBD1 (5 bases). Germline CDR1 and CDR2: SGHTA and FQGNSA. This CDR3 spans 15 amino acids. Deletions cut 2 bases from V and 0 bases from J, with 11 bases between. CDR3 DNA: TGTGCCAGCAGCTTATCAGGGATGGGCTCCTACGAGCAGTACTTC. This gives the protein CASSLSGMGSYEQYF. Looking up the rest from reference TRBV7-2 and TRBJ2-7 gives the full variable domain: GAGVSQSPSNKVTEKGKDVELRCDPISGHTALYWYRQSLGQGLEFLIYFQGNSAPDKSGLPSDRFSAERTGGSVSTLTIQRTQQEDSAVYLCASSLSGMGSYEQYFGPGTRLTVT.

The chain uses TRBV13 and TRBJ1-5; 7 bases match TRBD1. CDR3 length: 15 residues. V gave up 0 bases and J gave up 6 bases; unmatched junction bases: 5. Germline CDR1 and CDR2: PRHDT and FYEKMQ (reference sequence). CDR3 sequence (DNA): TGTGCCAGCAGCTTAGGGCGCAGGGGGATTCAGCCCCAGCATTTT. Its translation is CASSLGRRGIQPQHF.

The chain links TRBV7-8 to TRBJ1-6; the D is unclear. This CDR3 is 13 amino acids long. Trimming shortened V by 5 bases and J by 7 bases, and 9 bases separated the two germline ends. Germline CDR1 SGHVS, CDR2 FQNEAQ. This chain's CDR3 is CASSTAGNSPLHF. For the CDR3, the DNA is TGTGCCAGCAGCACCGCAGGAAATTCACCCCTCCACTTT.

The gene calls are TRBV6-5 and TRBJ2-1, with D possibly TRBD2 on 6 matching bases. Trimming took off 0 bases at V and 4 bases at J, with 13 bases between the two ends. Germline V gene lookup returns CDR1 MNHEY and CDR2 SVGAGI. This CDR3 is 16 amino acids long. The CDR3 nucleotides read TGTGCCAGCAGTTACTCCGGAGGGCTCACATACAATGAGCAGTTCTTC. Its protein is CASSYSGGLTYNEQFF.

The chain recombines TRBV7-2 with TRBJ2-5; tentatively, D is TRBD2 (5 bases). From germline, CDR1 is SGHTA and CDR2 FQGNSA. V was shortened by 5 bases and J by 5 bases, with 21 bases between the two germline ends. The CDR3 has 16 amino acids. The CDR3 reads CASSIKAWGVQETQYF. In DNA form, the CDR3 reads TGTGCCAGCAGCATAAAAGCGTGGGGAGTTCAGGAGACCCAGTACTTC.

A few counts support this clone. The chain links TRBV6-1 to TRBJ1-1; 8 bases are shared with TRBD1. The germline V gene encodes CDR1 MNHNS and CDR2 SASEGT. This CDR3 is built from 13 residues. V lost 4 bases, J lost 6 bases, and 4 bases stayed unmatched. CDR3 in amino acids: CASSGIRGPEAFF. The CDR3 DNA is TGTGCCAGCAGTGGAATCAGGGGGCCTGAAGCTTTCTTT.

This clone was recorded once. The J gene is TRBJ2-7, the V gene TRBV18; 12 bases match TRBD1. V was pared by 6 bases and J by 7 bases, with 7 bases of the junction left unmatched. The CDR3 is made up of 14 amino acids. CDR1 and CDR2 (germline): KGHSH, LQKENI. The CDR3 region is CASSLGTGGLEQYF. The DNA for the CDR3 is TGTGCCAGCTCCCTGGGGACAGGGGGCCTAGAGCAGTACTTC.

This sequence joins TRBV7-3 and TRBJ1-1; TRBD1 might be the D (6 bases). This CDR3 region has 12 residues. CDR1 is SGHTA, CDR2 FQGTGA, per germline. Trimming shortened V by 5 bases and J by 5 bases, and 9 bases separated the two germline ends. The CDR3 bases are TGTGCCAGCAGCGGGCAGGGGACTGAAGCTTTCTTT. This gives the protein CASSGQGTEAFF. The whole variable domain, remainder taken from reference TRBV7-3 and TRBJ1-1, is GAGVSQTPSNKVTEKGKYVELRCDPISGHTALYWYRQSLGQGPEFLIYFQGTGAADDSGLPNDRFFAVRPEGSVSTLKIQRTERGDSAVYLCASSGQGTEAFFGQGTRLTVV.

This clone was seen more than once but under ten times. This sequence joins TRBV4-3 and TRBJ1-5; D is undetermined. The germline V gene encodes CDR1 LGHNA and CDR2 YSLEER. Trimming left V 0 bases short and J 6 bases short, with 9 bases between. The CDR3 runs to 14 residues. The CDR3 DNA is TGCGCCAGCAGCCAAGATCTCTACCCTCAGCCCCAGCATTTT. This gives the protein CASSQDLYPQPQHF.

This chain connects TRBV12-5 to TRBJ1-1, with unresolved D. Germline assignment: CDR1 LGHNT and CDR2 FRNRAP. With 1 base removed from V and 1 base from J, the gap between germline ends came to 4 bases. The CDR3 spans 13 residues. The CDR3 spells CASGLARNTEAFF. Here the CDR3 DNA reads TGTGCTAGTGGTTTGGCCCGGAACACTGAAGCTTTCTTT.

The chain joins TRBV29-1 to TRBJ2-5; D call uncertain. Looked up from germline, CDR1 is SQVTM and CDR2 is ANQGSEA. The ends were cut back, 5 bases at V and 1 base at J, with 14 bases in the middle. CDR3 length equals 14 residues. CDR3 loop: CSVRDPGAQETQYF. The CDR3 DNA reads TGCAGCGTTCGCGACCCGGGTGCCCAAGAGACCCAGTACTTC.

V is TRBV9 and J is TRBJ1-6; tentative D call: TRBD1 (6 bases). The length of the CDR3 is 14 residues. Germline values: CDR1 SGDLS, CDR2 YYNGEE. Trimming cost V 4 bases and J 8 bases, with 13 bases left between them. For the CDR3, the DNA is TGTGCCAGCAGCATTGGACAGACTGATTCACCCCTCCACTTT. Protein: CASSIGQTDSPLHF.

J is TRBJ1-3 and V is TRBV19; TRBD1 agrees at 10 bases. CDR3 size: 12 residues. Germline loops: CDR1 LNHDA, CDR2 SQIVND (reference sequence). Trimming took 11 bases from V and 7 from J; bases not matched to a gene: 5. This CDR3 is CASGQGLNTIYF. CDR3 DNA sequence: TGTGCCTCGGGACAGGGGTTGAACACCATATATTTT.